The T cell receptor beta chain described here comes from a study of cytomegalovirus exposure and HLA in healthy donors. Whole-study results and caveats: Using a false discovery rate of 0.05, a later analysis showed that around 16,000 TCR beta sequences were associated with HLA alleles. In a later analysis, donors in an Asian-associated ancestry cluster reportedly had fewer N-insertions in productive TCRs than the cohort mean. CMV serostatus was the only immune exposure information that was available.

Details on this clone: What it recognizes is unknown.

The study ran its PCR with 60 Vbeta and 13 Jbeta primers. Profiling relied on immunoSEQ multiplex PCR, and the TCRdb table lists in-frame clones only, not all of them. The table lists some 56,000 clones, around 83% of them singletons. Sequencing was done on a sample of PBMCs. This sequence was found in a human donor in good health.

CDR3 sequence: CASSLVHRTQYF. CDR3 DNA sequence: TGTGCCAGCAGCTTAGTTCACAGGACCCAGTACTTC. The J gene is TRBJ2-5, the V gene TRBV7-2, with D unclear. CDR3 length equals 12 residues. Trimming cost V 1 base and J 7 bases, with 7 bases left between them. Germline values: CDR1 SGHTA, CDR2 FQGNSA.